A selection of T cell receptor beta chains follows, all from one sample in a study of T cells after yellow fever vaccination. Via MiXCR, TCRdb re-called the 5' RACE reads, giving one row per CDR3 protein. The sample includes some 350,000 distinct CDR3 sequences, roughly 4% of them seen just once. The source material was PBMCs, sampled 5 days after the yellow fever booster vaccination. The source of these receptors is a man between 18 and 35 years old who received the YFV17D yellow fever vaccine. Each CDR3 is given with its conserved first and last residue. Fields, in order: CDR3 protein, CDR3 DNA, V gene, D gene, J gene, clone size. A D gene is named only where the DNA matches it firmly. The size field is filled for only some rows; it gives once, few, many or a size class.

CDR3aa: CASSESGSGGTSYNEQFF; CDR3nt: TGCGCCAGCAGTGAGTCGGGTAGCGGGGGGACCTCCTACAATGAGCAGTTCTTC; v_gene: TRBV10-1; d_gene: TRBD2; j_gene: TRBJ2-1; abundance: few
CDR3aa: CASSSTGRDYGYTF; CDR3nt: TGTGCCAGCAGCTCGACAGGTCGGGACTATGGCTACACCTTC; v_gene: TRBV13; d_gene: NA; j_gene: TRBJ1-2; abundance: few
CDR3aa: CASSHPRASGTGELFF; CDR3nt: TGTGCCAGCTCACACCCTAGGGCCTCGGGCACCGGGGAGCTGTTTTTT; v_gene: TRBV18; d_gene: NA; j_gene: TRBJ2-2; abundance: few
CDR3aa: CASSFDASAPRETQYF; CDR3nt: TGTGCCAGCAGTTTCGATGCTAGCGCCCCCAGAGAGACCCAGTACTTC; v_gene: TRBV12-3/TRBV12-4; d_gene: NA; j_gene: TRBJ2-5; abundance: NA
CDR3aa: CASSRPSGWTEAFF; CDR3nt: TGTGCCAGTAGTAGACCGTCAGGGTGGACTGAAGCTTTCTTT; v_gene: TRBV19; d_gene: NA; j_gene: TRBJ1-1; abundance: few
CDR3aa: CASTKYQGPYEKLFF; CDR3nt: TGTGCCAGCACCAAATACCAGGGTCCTTATGAAAAACTGTTTTTT; v_gene: TRBV7-6; d_gene: NA; j_gene: TRBJ1-4; abundance: few
CDR3aa: CDSGRGLAGGPDTQYF; CDR3nt: TGTGACAGCGGACGGGGACTAGCGGGGGGGCCGGATACGCAGTATTTT; v_gene: TRBV11-1; d_gene: TRBD2; j_gene: TRBJ2-3; abundance: NA
CDR3aa: CAMGQSNQPQHF; CDR3nt: TGTGCCATGGGACAATCCAATCAGCCCCAGCATTTT; v_gene: TRBV10-3; d_gene: NA; j_gene: TRBJ1-5; abundance: few
CDR3aa: CASSLTYGGQETQYF; CDR3nt: TGTGCCAGCAGCTTGACTTACGGGGGCCAAGAGACCCAGTACTTC; v_gene: TRBV7-6; d_gene: NA; j_gene: TRBJ2-5; abundance: many
CDR3aa: CSGIQGAGNTIYF; CDR3nt: TGCAGTGGAATACAGGGAGCGGGAAACACCATATATTTT; v_gene: TRBV20-1; d_gene: NA; j_gene: TRBJ1-3; abundance: NA
CDR3aa: CASSPHRGAQYF; CDR3nt: TGTGCCAGCAGTCCCCACAGGGGAGCGCAGTATTTT; v_gene: TRBV28; d_gene: TRBD1; j_gene: TRBJ2-3; abundance: NA
CDR3aa: CASSEKRTGDLTGELFF; CDR3nt: TGTGCCAGCAGCGAAAAGCGGACAGGGGATTTGACCGGGGAGCTGTTTTTT; v_gene: TRBV4-2; d_gene: TRBD1; j_gene: TRBJ2-2; abundance: few
CDR3aa: CSGERGYNEQFF; CDR3nt: TGCAGCGGGGAGCGGGGATACAATGAGCAGTTCTTC; v_gene: TRBV29-1; d_gene: TRBD2; j_gene: TRBJ2-1; abundance: many
CDR3aa: CASSGTWETQYF; CDR3nt: TGTGCCAGCAGTGGGACGTGGGAGACCCAGTACTTC; v_gene: TRBV12-3/TRBV12-4; d_gene: NA; j_gene: TRBJ2-5; abundance: many
CDR3aa: CASSAQSGYGYTF; CDR3nt: TGTGCCAGCAGTGCACAGTCGGGCTATGGCTACACCTTC; v_gene: TRBV12-3/TRBV12-4; d_gene: NA; j_gene: TRBJ1-2; abundance: NA
CDR3aa: CASSIDPQVRTEAFF; CDR3nt: TGTGCCAGTAGTATAGATCCCCAGGTAAGGACTGAAGCTTTCTTT; v_gene: TRBV19; d_gene: NA; j_gene: TRBJ1-1; abundance: NA
CDR3aa: CASSQETPTGLLNYGYTF; CDR3nt: TGCGCCAGCAGCCAAGAAACCCCTACAGGGCTCCTCAACTATGGCTACACCTTC; v_gene: TRBV4-1; d_gene: NA; j_gene: TRBJ1-2; abundance: NA
CDR3aa: CASRLQGPDTQYF; CDR3nt: TGCGCCAGCAGGCTACAGGGCCCAGATACGCAGTATTTT; v_gene: TRBV5-1; d_gene: NA; j_gene: TRBJ2-3; abundance: many
CDR3aa: CASSLAPRLEGEKLFF; CDR3nt: TGTGCCAGCAGTTTAGCGCCCCGACTGGAGGGTGAAAAACTGTTTTTT; v_gene: TRBV12-3/TRBV12-4; d_gene: NA; j_gene: TRBJ1-4; abundance: many
CDR3aa: CATSDTGTSGTSSYNEQFF; CDR3nt: TGTGCCACCAGTGATACCGGGACTAGCGGGACCAGCTCCTACAATGAGCAGTTCTTC; v_gene: TRBV24-1; d_gene: TRBD2; j_gene: TRBJ2-1; abundance: NA
CDR3aa: CSADSGGNYGYTF; CDR3nt: TGCAGCGCTGATTCGGGGGGCAACTATGGCTACACCTTC; v_gene: TRBV29-1; d_gene: NA; j_gene: TRBJ1-2; abundance: few
CDR3aa: CASSAGTTFNEQFF; CDR3nt: TGTGCCAGCAGCGCCGGGACTACTTTCAATGAGCAGTTCTTC; v_gene: TRBV9; d_gene: TRBD2; j_gene: TRBJ2-1; abundance: NA
CDR3aa: CASSGRDYSNQPQHF; CDR3nt: TGTGCCAGCAGCGGGAGAGATTATAGCAATCAGCCCCAGCATTTT; v_gene: TRBV7-9; d_gene: NA; j_gene: TRBJ1-5; abundance: NA
CDR3aa: CSAYQLGGDDTQYF; CDR3nt: TGCAGTGCCTACCAGTTGGGGGGGGACGATACGCAGTATTTT; v_gene: TRBV20-1; d_gene: TRBD2; j_gene: TRBJ2-3; abundance: few
CDR3aa: CASSFNGLGGETQYF; CDR3nt: TGTGCCAGCAGCTTTAATGGACTGGGGGGAGAGACCCAGTACTTC; v_gene: TRBV7-2; d_gene: NA; j_gene: TRBJ2-5; abundance: few
CDR3aa: CASSFGISTDTQYF; CDR3nt: TGTGCCAGCAGTTTCGGTATTAGCACAGATACGCAGTATTTT; v_gene: TRBV12-3/TRBV12-4; d_gene: NA; j_gene: TRBJ2-3; abundance: few
CDR3aa: CSARPASGGGFHEQFF; CDR3nt: TGCAGTGCTAGGCCCGCTAGCGGGGGAGGGTTCCATGAGCAGTTCTTC; v_gene: TRBV20-1; d_gene: TRBD2; j_gene: TRBJ2-1; abundance: few
CDR3aa: CASSSTGTDSPGELFF; CDR3nt: TGCGCCAGCAGTTCTACCGGGACAGATTCCCCCGGGGAGCTGTTTTTT; v_gene: TRBV10-1; d_gene: TRBD1; j_gene: TRBJ2-2; abundance: few
CDR3aa: CASSPTQNYNEQFF; CDR3nt: TGTGCCAGCTCACCCACCCAAAATTACAATGAGCAGTTCTTC; v_gene: TRBV18; d_gene: NA; j_gene: TRBJ2-1; abundance: NA
CDR3aa: CASSLMYQGSSSPLHF; CDR3nt: TGCGCCAGCAGCTTGATGTACCAGGGTTCAAGTTCACCCCTCCACTTT; v_gene: TRBV5-1; d_gene: NA; j_gene: TRBJ1-6; abundance: NA
CDR3aa: CASSLSFGEGYIGSEQYF; CDR3nt: TGTGCCAGCAGCCTCTCGTTCGGGGAGGGATATATTGGGTCCGAGCAGTACTTC; v_gene: TRBV7-2; d_gene: TRBD2; j_gene: TRBJ2-7; abundance: many
CDR3aa: CASSYGSGGGLRETQYF; CDR3nt: TGTGCCAGCAGTTATGGGTCTGGCGGGGGGTTACGGGAGACCCAGTACTTC; v_gene: TRBV6-2/TRBV6-3; d_gene: TRBD2; j_gene: TRBJ2-5; abundance: many
CDR3aa: CASSSGGSPHNSPLHF; CDR3nt: TGTGCCAGCAGTTCAGGAGGGTCACCCCATAATTCACCCCTCCACTTT; v_gene: TRBV12-3/TRBV12-4; d_gene: NA; j_gene: TRBJ1-6; abundance: NA
CDR3aa: CASSSIGTSNQPQHF; CDR3nt: TGTGCCAGCAGCTCGATAGGGACCAGCAATCAGCCCCAGCATTTT; v_gene: TRBV7-2; d_gene: NA; j_gene: TRBJ1-5; abundance: NA
CDR3aa: CASSLAGATGELFF; CDR3nt: TGTGCCAGCAGCTTAGCTGGGGCCACCGGGGAGCTGTTTTTT; v_gene: TRBV7-2; d_gene: NA; j_gene: TRBJ2-2; abundance: NA
CDR3aa: CSASGTSGSISSTDTQYF; CDR3nt: TGCAGTGCTAGTGGGACTAGCGGGAGTATTTCTAGCACAGATACGCAGTATTTT; v_gene: TRBV20-1; d_gene: TRBD2; j_gene: TRBJ2-3; abundance: NA
CDR3aa: CASSPTPESEQYF; CDR3nt: TGTGCCAGCAGCCCCACCCCCGAGTCCGAGCAGTACTTC; v_gene: TRBV25-1; d_gene: NA; j_gene: TRBJ2-7; abundance: NA
CDR3aa: CASGLKGVGELFF; CDR3nt: TGTGCTAGTGGTTTGAAGGGGGTGGGGGAGCTGTTTTTT; v_gene: TRBV12-5; d_gene: NA; j_gene: TRBJ2-2; abundance: NA
CDR3aa: CASNLRGEKLFF; CDR3nt: TGTGCCAGCAATTTGAGGGGTGAAAAACTGTTTTTT; v_gene: TRBV12-3/TRBV12-4; d_gene: NA; j_gene: TRBJ1-4; abundance: few
CDR3aa: CASSLGVGGETQYF; CDR3nt: TGTGCCAGCAGCTTAGGCGTGGGCGGGGAGACCCAGTACTTC; v_gene: TRBV7-8; d_gene: NA; j_gene: TRBJ2-5; abundance: many